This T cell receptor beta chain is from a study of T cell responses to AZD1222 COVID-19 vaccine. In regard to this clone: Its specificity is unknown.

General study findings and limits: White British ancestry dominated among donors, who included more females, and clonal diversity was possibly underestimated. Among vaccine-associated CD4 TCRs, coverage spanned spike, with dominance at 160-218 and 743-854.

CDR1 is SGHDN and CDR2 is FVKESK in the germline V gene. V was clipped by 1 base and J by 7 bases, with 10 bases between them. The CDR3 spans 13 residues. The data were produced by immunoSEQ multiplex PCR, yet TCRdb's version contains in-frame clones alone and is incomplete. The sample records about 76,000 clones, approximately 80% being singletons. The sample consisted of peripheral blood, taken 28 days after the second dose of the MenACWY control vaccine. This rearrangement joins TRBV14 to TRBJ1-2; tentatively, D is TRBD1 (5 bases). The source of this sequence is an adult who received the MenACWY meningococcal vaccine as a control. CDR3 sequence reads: CASSQVTRGGYTF. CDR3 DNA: TGTGCCAGCAGCCAAGTGACGAGGGGTGGCTACACCTTC.